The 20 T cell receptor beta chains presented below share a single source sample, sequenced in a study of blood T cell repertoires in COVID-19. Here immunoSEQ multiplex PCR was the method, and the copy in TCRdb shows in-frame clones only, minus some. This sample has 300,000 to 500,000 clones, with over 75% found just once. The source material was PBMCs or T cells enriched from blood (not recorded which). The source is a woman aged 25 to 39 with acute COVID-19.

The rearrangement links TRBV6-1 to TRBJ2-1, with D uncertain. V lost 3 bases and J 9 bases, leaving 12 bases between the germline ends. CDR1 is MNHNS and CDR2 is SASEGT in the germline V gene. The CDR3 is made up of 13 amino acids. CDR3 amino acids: CASSEGRPSEQFF. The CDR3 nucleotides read TGTGCCAGCAGTGAGGGTCGACCTAGTGAGCAGTTCTTC.

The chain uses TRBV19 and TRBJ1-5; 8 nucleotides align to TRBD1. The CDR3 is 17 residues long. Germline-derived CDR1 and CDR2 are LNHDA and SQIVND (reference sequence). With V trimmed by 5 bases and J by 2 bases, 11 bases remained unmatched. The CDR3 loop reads CASSPTLDRGGNQPQHF. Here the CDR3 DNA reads TGTGCCAGTAGTCCCACGCTCGACAGGGGAGGCAATCAGCCCCAGCATTTT. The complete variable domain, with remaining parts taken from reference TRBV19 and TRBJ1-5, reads DGGITQSPKYLFRKEGQNVTLSCEQNLNHDAMYWYRQDPGQGLRLIYYSQIVNDFQKGDIAEGYSVSREKKESFPLTVTSAQKNPTAFYLCASSPTLDRGGNQPQHFGDGTRLSIL.

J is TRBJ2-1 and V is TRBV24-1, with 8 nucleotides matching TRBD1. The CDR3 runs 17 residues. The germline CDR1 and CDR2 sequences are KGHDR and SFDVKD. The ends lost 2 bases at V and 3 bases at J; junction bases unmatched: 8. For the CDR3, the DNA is TGTGCCACCAGTGATTCCCCGTCAGGGGGCTTCTACAATGAGCAGTTCTTC. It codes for CATSDSPSGGFYNEQFF.

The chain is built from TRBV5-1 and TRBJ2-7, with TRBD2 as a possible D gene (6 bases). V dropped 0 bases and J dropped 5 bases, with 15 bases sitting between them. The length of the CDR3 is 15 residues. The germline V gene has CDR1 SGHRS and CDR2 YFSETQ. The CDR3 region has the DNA TGCGCCAGCAGCTTGGGTGCGGGGTTGATGAACGAGCAGTACTTC. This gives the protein CASSLGAGLMNEQYF.

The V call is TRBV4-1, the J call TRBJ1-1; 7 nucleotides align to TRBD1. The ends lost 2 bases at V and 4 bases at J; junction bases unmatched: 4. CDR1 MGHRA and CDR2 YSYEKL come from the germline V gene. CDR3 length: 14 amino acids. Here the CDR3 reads CASSQTGQITEAFF. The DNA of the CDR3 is TGCGCCAGCAGCCAAACGGGACAGATCACTGAAGCTTTCTTT.

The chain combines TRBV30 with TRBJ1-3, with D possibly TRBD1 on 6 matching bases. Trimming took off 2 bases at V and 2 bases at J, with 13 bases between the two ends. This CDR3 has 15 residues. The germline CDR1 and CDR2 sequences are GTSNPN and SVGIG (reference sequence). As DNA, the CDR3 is TGTGCCTGGAGTTCACAGGGTCGGACTGGAAACACCATATATTTT. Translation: CAWSSQGRTGNTIYF.

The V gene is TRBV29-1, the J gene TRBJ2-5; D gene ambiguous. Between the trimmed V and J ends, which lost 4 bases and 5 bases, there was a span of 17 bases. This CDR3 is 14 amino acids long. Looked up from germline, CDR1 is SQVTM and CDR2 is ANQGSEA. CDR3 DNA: TGCAGCGTTGCCAGCGAACCCACCCGGGAGACCCAGTACTTC. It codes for CSVASEPTRETQYF.

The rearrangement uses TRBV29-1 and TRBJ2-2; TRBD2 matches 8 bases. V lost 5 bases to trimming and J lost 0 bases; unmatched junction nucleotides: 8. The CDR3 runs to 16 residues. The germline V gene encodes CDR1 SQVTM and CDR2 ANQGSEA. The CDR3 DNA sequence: TGCAGCGTTTCGTCTAGCGGGCGTACGAACACCGGGGAGCTGTTTTTT. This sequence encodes CSVSSSGRTNTGELFF.

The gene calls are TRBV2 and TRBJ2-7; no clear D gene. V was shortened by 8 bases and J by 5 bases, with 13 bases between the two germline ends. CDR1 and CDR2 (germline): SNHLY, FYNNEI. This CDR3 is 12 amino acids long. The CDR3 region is CASVERAHEQYF. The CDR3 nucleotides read TGTGCCAGCGTGGAGAGAGCCCACGAGCAGTACTTC.

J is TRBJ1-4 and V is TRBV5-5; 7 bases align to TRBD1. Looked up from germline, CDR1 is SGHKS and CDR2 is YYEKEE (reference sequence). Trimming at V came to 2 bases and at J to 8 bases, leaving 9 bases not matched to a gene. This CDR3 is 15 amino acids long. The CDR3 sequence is CASSFPGQSGEKLFF. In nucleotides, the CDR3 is TGTGCCAGCAGCTTTCCGGGACAGTCAGGAGAAAAACTGTTTTTT.

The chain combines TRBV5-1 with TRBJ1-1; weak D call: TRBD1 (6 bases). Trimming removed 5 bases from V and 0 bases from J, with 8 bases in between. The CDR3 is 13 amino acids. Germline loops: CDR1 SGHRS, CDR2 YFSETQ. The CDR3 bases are TGCGCCAGCAGTGGACAGATGAACACTGAAGCTTTCTTT. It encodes CASSGQMNTEAFF.

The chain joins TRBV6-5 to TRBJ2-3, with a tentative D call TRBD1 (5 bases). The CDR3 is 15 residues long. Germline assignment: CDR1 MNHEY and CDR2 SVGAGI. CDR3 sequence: CVSNSAGRGTDTQYF. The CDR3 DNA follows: TGTGTTTCGAACTCTGCAGGCAGGGGCACAGATACGCAGTATTTT.

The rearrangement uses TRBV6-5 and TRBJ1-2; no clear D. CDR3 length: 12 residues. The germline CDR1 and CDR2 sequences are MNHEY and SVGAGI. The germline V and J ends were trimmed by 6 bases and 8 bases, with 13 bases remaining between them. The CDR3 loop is CASRREGRGYTF. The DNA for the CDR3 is TGTGCCAGCAGGAGAGAGGGTCGGGGCTACACCTTC.

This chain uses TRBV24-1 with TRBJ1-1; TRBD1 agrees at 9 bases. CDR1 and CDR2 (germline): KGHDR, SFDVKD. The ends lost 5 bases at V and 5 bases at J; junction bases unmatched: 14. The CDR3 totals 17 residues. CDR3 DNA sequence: TGTGCCACCAGTGGTCTCCCGGGACAGGGCGGTGGAACTGAAGCTTTCTTT. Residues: CATSGLPGQGGGTEAFF.

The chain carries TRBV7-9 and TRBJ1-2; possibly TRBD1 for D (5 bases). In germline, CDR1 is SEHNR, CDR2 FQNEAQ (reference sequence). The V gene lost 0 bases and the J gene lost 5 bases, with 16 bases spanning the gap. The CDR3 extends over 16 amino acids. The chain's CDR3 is CASSLASPRASYGYTF. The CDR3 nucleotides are TGTGCCAGCAGCTTAGCTTCCCCCAGGGCGAGTTATGGCTACACCTTC.

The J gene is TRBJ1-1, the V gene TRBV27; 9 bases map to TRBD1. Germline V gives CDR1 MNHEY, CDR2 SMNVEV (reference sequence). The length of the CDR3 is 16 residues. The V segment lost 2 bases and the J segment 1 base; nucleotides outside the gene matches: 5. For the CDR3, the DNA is TGTGCCAGCAGTTTAAAGCTGGGACAGGGGAACACTGAAGCTTTCTTT. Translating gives CASSLKLGQGNTEAFF.

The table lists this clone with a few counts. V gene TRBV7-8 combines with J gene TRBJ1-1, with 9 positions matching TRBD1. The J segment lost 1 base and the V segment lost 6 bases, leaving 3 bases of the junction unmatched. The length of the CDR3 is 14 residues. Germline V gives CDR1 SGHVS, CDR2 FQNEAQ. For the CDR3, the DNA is TGTGCCAGCAGATCGACAGGGGGGAACACTGAAGCTTTCTTT. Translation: CASRSTGGNTEAFF.

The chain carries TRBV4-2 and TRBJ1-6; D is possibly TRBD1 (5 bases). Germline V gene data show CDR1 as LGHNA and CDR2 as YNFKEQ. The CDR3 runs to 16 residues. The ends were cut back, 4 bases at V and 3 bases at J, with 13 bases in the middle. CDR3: CASSLTVGGYNSPLHF. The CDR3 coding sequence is TGTGCCAGCAGCCTAACAGTCGGGGGCTATAATTCACCCCTCCACTTT.

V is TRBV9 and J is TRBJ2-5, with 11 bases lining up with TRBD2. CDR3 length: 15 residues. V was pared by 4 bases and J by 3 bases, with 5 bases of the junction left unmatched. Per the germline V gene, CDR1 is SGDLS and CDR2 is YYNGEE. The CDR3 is CASSPLSGGEETQYF. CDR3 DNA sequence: TGTGCCAGCAGCCCCCTTAGCGGGGGGGAAGAGACCCAGTACTTC. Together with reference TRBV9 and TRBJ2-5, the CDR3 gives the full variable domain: DSGVTQTPKHLITATGQRVTLRCSPRSGDLSVYWYQQSLDQGLQFLIQYYNGEERAKGNILERFSAQQFPDLHSELNLSSLELGDSALYFCASSPLSGGEETQYFGPGTRLLVL.

The CDR3 protein is CSASGRQGTNTEAFF. The CDR3 bases are TGCAGCGCCTCGGGCCGCCAGGGGACGAACACTGAAGCTTTCTTT. This chain joins TRBV29-1 and TRBJ1-1, with D possibly TRBD1 on 6 matching bases. The CDR3 is 15 amino acids. Trimming removed 7 bases at V and 1 base at J, with 19 bases between. From germline, CDR1 is SQVTM and CDR2 ANQGSEA.